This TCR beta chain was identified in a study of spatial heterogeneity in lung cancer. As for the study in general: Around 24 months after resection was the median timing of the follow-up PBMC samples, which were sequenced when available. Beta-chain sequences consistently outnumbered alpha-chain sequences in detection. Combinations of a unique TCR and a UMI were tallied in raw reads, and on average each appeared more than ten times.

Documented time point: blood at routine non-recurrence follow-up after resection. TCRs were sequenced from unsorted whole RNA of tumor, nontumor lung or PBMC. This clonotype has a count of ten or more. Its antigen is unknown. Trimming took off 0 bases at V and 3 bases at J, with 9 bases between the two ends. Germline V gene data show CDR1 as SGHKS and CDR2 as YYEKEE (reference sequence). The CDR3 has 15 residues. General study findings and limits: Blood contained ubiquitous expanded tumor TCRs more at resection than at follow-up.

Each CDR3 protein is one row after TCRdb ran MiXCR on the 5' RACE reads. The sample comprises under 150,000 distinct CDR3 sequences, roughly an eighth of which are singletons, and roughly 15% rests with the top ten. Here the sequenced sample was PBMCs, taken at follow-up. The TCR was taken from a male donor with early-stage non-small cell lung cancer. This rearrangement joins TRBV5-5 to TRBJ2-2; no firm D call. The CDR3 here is CASSLARSDTGELFF. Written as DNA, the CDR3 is TGTGCCAGCAGCTTGGCGAGGTCGGACACCGGGGAGCTGTTTTTT.